These 27 T cell receptor beta chains originate from one sample sequenced in a study of blood T cell repertoires in COVID-19. Sequencing used immunoSEQ multiplex PCR; TCRdb keeps in-frame clones, though not all of them. The table includes approximately 400,000 clones, over 65% detected once. The specimen sequenced was peripheral blood. The receptors originated from a human donor with acute or convalescent COVID-19. The donor label of this sample is uncertain.

The V call is TRBV28, the J call TRBJ2-7; 7 bases are a match to TRBD2. The trim removed 7 bases at V and 6 bases at J, leaving 15 bases unmatched. Per the germline V gene, CDR1 is MDHEN and CDR2 is SYDVKM. This CDR3 has 15 amino acids. The CDR3 DNA sequence: TGTGCCAGCACCTTAGCGGGCTCAAGCACTACCGAGCAGTACTTC. Translating gives CASTLAGSSTTEQYF.

In DNA form, the CDR3 reads TGTGCCAGCACGAGATCGGGACGGGAGAAAGCTTTCTTT. Translating gives CASTRSGREKAFF. This rearrangement joins TRBV2 to TRBJ1-1, with D possibly TRBD1 on 5 matching bases. The CDR3 is made up of 13 amino acids. Germline values: CDR1 SNHLY, CDR2 FYNNEI. V was pared by 7 bases and J by 9 bases, with 18 bases between.

This clone appeared once. This rearrangement joins TRBV12-3 or TRBV12-4 to TRBJ1-2; no clear D gene. V was clipped by 7 bases and J by 4 bases, with 13 bases between them. The CDR3 contains 13 residues. Here the CDR3 DNA reads TGTGCCAGCACCAATCCGGGAGGCTATGGCTACACCTTC. Amino acids: CASTNPGGYGYTF.

The J gene is TRBJ2-5, the V gene TRBV3-1 (or the pseudogene TRBV3-2), with 8 bases identical to TRBD2. Germline V lookup: CDR1 LGHDT, CDR2 YNNKEL (reference sequence). The ends lost 4 bases at V and 5 bases at J; junction bases unmatched: 18. CDR3 length: 18 residues. CDR3 bases: TGTGCCAGCAGCCCGTCAGGGGCGACAGCGGGGGTAGGGGAGACCCAGTACTTC. This sequence encodes CASSPSGATAGVGETQYF.

This clone was seen more than once but under ten times. The J gene is TRBJ2-5, the V gene TRBV5-1; 11 bases align to TRBD2. This CDR3 region has 17 residues. The V gene's germline CDR1 is SGHRS and CDR2 YFSETQ. J was trimmed by 5 bases and V by 1 base; bases with no gene match: 10. CDR3 bases: TGCGCCAGCAGCTTGTGGCTAGCGGGGGGTCCGGGTGAGACCCAGTACTTC. Protein sequence: CASSLWLAGGPGETQYF.

The V gene is TRBV10-2, the J gene TRBJ1-1; TRBD1 matches 12 bases. V gave up 1 base and J gave up 3 bases; unmatched junction bases: 3. The CDR3 spans 16 residues. Germline V lookup: CDR1 WSHSY, CDR2 SAAADI. Here the CDR3 DNA reads TGCGCCAGCAGTGAGTTCCGGGACAGGGGGCACACTGAAGCTTTCTTT. Residues: CASSEFRDRGHTEAFF.

The chain couples TRBV6-5 to TRBJ1-1; D gene unclear. Germline V gene lookup returns CDR1 MNHEY and CDR2 SVGAGI. V lost 8 bases and J lost 3, with 10 bases in between. This CDR3 comprises 12 residues. The CDR3 is CASWRVDTEAFF. CDR3 bases: TGTGCCAGCTGGAGGGTTGACACTGAAGCTTTCTTT.

A single count supports this clone. The rearrangement uses TRBV7-9 and TRBJ1-1; no clear D gene. The CDR3 covers 12 residues. The V end lost 6 bases, the J end lost 0 bases, and 5 bases lay between the germline ends. Looked up from germline, CDR1 is SEHNR and CDR2 is FQNEAQ (reference sequence). The CDR3 protein is CASRPMNTEAFF. The CDR3 DNA follows: TGTGCCAGCAGACCTATGAACACTGAAGCTTTCTTT. Looking up the rest from reference TRBV7-9 and TRBJ1-1 gives the full variable domain: DTGVSQNPRHKITKRGQNVTFRCDPISEHNRLYWYRQTLGQGPEFLTYFQNEAQLEKSRLLSDRFSAERPKGSFSTLEIQRTEQGDSAMYLCASRPMNTEAFFGQGTRLTVV.

The chain employs TRBV6-1 and TRBJ1-5; 8 bases are shared with TRBD1. CDR3 length: 14 amino acids. V lost 2 bases and J lost 7; bases outside the gene matches: 4. Germline CDR1 is MNHNS and CDR2 is SASEGT. CDR3 in amino acids: CASSEQGARQPQHF. The CDR3 coding sequence is TGTGCCAGCAGTGAACAGGGGGCCAGGCAGCCCCAGCATTTT.

The genes are TRBV3-1 (or the pseudogene TRBV3-2) and TRBJ1-2; 7 nucleotides match TRBD1. The CDR3 loop spans 14 amino acids. Germline loops: CDR1 LGHDT, CDR2 YNNKEL (reference sequence). V lost 1 base, J lost 8 bases, and 7 bases stayed unmatched. The CDR3 spells CASSQGTGAGGYTF. CDR3 coding DNA: TGTGCCAGCAGCCAAGGCACAGGGGCAGGCGGCTACACCTTC.

This chain connects TRBV9 to TRBJ2-5, with D possibly being TRBD1 (5 bases). The V gene's germline CDR1 is SGDLS and CDR2 YYNGEE. Trimming took off 0 bases at V and 2 bases at J, with 17 bases between the two ends. This CDR3 contains 17 residues. DNA of the CDR3: TGTGCCAGCAGCGTAGGCAGATACACAGGACAACAAGAGACCCAGTACTTC. Translated: CASSVGRYTGQQETQYF.

The chain couples TRBV4-1 to TRBJ1-1; 12 bases line up with TRBD1. Trimming at V came to 1 base and at J to 4 bases, leaving 10 bases not matched to a gene. Germline V gene lookup returns CDR1 MGHRA and CDR2 YSYEKL. The CDR3 sequence is 18 residues long. The CDR3 DNA follows: TGCGCCAGCAGCCAAGTATTAGGGACAGGGGGCTGGGGCACTGAAGCTTTCTTT. Translation gives CASSQVLGTGGWGTEAFF.

The CDR3 here is CASSPLTSGRFNEQFF. The CDR3 DNA is TGTGCCAGCAGCCCACTCACTAGCGGGAGATTTAATGAGCAGTTCTTC. This chain links TRBV5-5 with TRBJ2-1; TRBD2 matches 11 bases. This CDR3 is 16 amino acids long. The V gene's germline CDR1 is SGHKS and CDR2 YYEKEE (reference sequence). V lost 4 bases to trimming and J lost 7 bases; unmatched junction nucleotides: 10. The full variable domain, in which reference TRBV5-5 and TRBJ2-1 provide the parts outside the CDR3, is DAGVTQSPTHLIKTRGQQVTLRCSPISGHKSVSWYQQVLGQGPQFIFQYYEKEERGRGNFPDRFSARQFPNYSSELNVNALLLGDSALYLCASSPLTSGRFNEQFFGPGTRLTVL.

This sequence joins TRBV6-5 and TRBJ1-1; weak D call: TRBD1 (5 bases). The CDR3 length is 14 residues. Per germline, CDR1 MNHEY and CDR2 SVGAGI. With 7 bases removed from V and 3 bases from J, the gap between germline ends came to 15 bases. CDR3 DNA sequence: TGTGCCAGCACTCCGCCGGGGGGATACACTGAAGCTTTCTTT. Protein sequence: CASTPPGGYTEAFF.

This clone occurred once. This chain links TRBV5-1 with TRBJ1-2; TRBD1 might be the D (6 bases). V lost 7 bases, J lost 7 bases, and 17 bases lay in between. In germline, CDR1 is SGHRS, CDR2 YFSETQ. This CDR3 contains 13 residues. CDR3 amino acids: CASSTGRAGGYTF. CDR3 DNA sequence: TGCGCCAGCTCTACAGGGAGGGCCGGTGGCTACACCTTC.

The rearrangement uses TRBV6-5 and TRBJ1-1; 8 nucleotides match TRBD1. The junction had 10 bases not matched to a gene; V was cut back by 6 bases and J by 4 bases. Germline CDR1 reads MNHEY; CDR2 reads SVGAGI. This CDR3 comprises 15 residues. The CDR3 protein is CASSPNPGGLTEAFF. CDR3 DNA: TGTGCCAGCAGCCCAAACCCAGGGGGCCTCACTGAAGCTTTCTTT.

V and J are TRBV5-5 and TRBJ1-4; a possible D gene is TRBD1 (5 bases). V dropped 5 bases and J dropped 6 bases, with 17 bases sitting between them. Germline V lookup: CDR1 SGHKS, CDR2 YYEKEE (reference sequence). CDR3 length equals 15 residues. CDR3 in DNA: TGTGCCAGCAGTACCGGAGTGCAGGGTTATGAAAAACTGTTTTTT. Translating it yields CASSTGVQGYEKLFF.

The chain joins TRBV30 to TRBJ1-2, with no clear D. V shed 2 bases and J shed 4 bases, with 17 bases lying between them. The CDR3 length is 15 residues. CDR1 and CDR2 from the germline V gene are GTSNPN and SVGIG (reference sequence). The CDR3 region is CAWSIPGSLLYGYTF. The CDR3 DNA sequence: TGTGCCTGGAGTATCCCGGGGTCCCTTCTCTATGGCTACACCTTC. Combining the CDR3 with reference TRBV30 and TRBJ1-2 gives the whole variable domain SQTIHQWPATLVQPVGSPLSLECTVEGTSNPNLYWYRQAAGRGLQLLFYSVGIGQISSEVPQNLSASRPQDRQFILSSKKLLLSDSGFYLCAWSIPGSLLYGYTFGSGTRLTVV.

The chain combines TRBV2 with TRBJ1-5, with D possibly being TRBD1 (5 bases). CDR1 SNHLY and CDR2 FYNNEI come from the germline V gene. This CDR3 region has 13 residues. V was shortened by 1 base and J by 7 bases, with 8 bases between the two germline ends. In DNA, the CDR3 is TGTGCCAGCAGTGAAGTCAGGGCGCAGCCCCAGCATTTT. It specifies CASSEVRAQPQHF.

This clone was recorded once. V usage is TRBV9 and J usage is TRBJ1-2; perhaps TRBD1 as D (6 bases). Germline V gives CDR1 SGDLS, CDR2 YYNGEE. The V end lost 5 bases, the J end lost 2 bases, and 10 bases lay between the germline ends. The CDR3 runs to 13 residues. CDR3 loop: CASRATGNYGYTF. In DNA form, the CDR3 reads TGTGCCAGCAGAGCAACAGGGAACTATGGCTACACCTTC.

In this sample, this clone turned up once. The chain recombines TRBV18 with TRBJ1-2, with D tentatively TRBD1 (6 bases). This CDR3 is 15 amino acids long. The germline V and J ends were trimmed by 4 bases and 1 base, with 13 bases remaining between them. CDR1 and CDR2 from the germline V gene are KGHSH and LQKENI. In nucleotides, the CDR3 is TGTGCCAGCTCACAAAACCCAGGGGATAACTATGGCTACACCTTC. It codes for CASSQNPGDNYGYTF.

The V and J genes are TRBV27 and TRBJ1-2; 7 bases align to TRBD1. The germline V gene encodes CDR1 MNHEY and CDR2 SMNVEV (reference sequence). After removal of 5 bases from V and 4 bases from J, the junction contained 10 bases not matched to a gene. The CDR3 is 15 residues long. The CDR3 reads CASSPRGGLGYGYTF. The CDR3 nucleotides are TGTGCCAGCAGTCCACGAGGGGGCTTAGGCTATGGCTACACCTTC.

V and J are TRBV6-1 and TRBJ2-3, with TRBD2 as a possible D gene (6 bases). The V end was cut by 6 bases, the J end by 0 bases, with 16 bases between. Germline V lookup: CDR1 MNHNS, CDR2 SASEGT. CDR3 length equals 16 residues. The CDR3 DNA is TGTGCCAGCAGCGAAAGGTGGGACTTCAGCACAGATACGCAGTATTTT. Translating gives CASSERWDFSTDTQYF.

The chain employs TRBV7-9 and TRBJ1-1; D is undetermined. Trimming stripped 5 bases from V and 6 bases from J, with 7 bases between. This CDR3 contains 11 residues. The germline V gene encodes CDR1 SEHNR and CDR2 FQNEAQ (reference sequence). CDR3 residues: CASSPIPEAFF. In DNA form, the CDR3 reads TGTGCCAGCAGCCCTATTCCTGAAGCTTTCTTT.

This chain joins TRBV19 and TRBJ2-2, with D maybe TRBD2 (5 bases). CDR1 is LNHDA, CDR2 SQIVND, per germline (reference sequence). The CDR3 length is 13 residues. Deletions cut 7 bases from V and 4 bases from J, with 10 bases between. CDR3 protein: CASTLEGTGELFF. CDR3 sequence (DNA): TGTGCCAGTACCCTCGAGGGCACCGGGGAGCTGTTTTTT.

The rearrangement joins TRBV27 to TRBJ1-1; D gene ambiguous. Trimming stripped 5 bases from V and 6 bases from J, with 16 bases between. CDR3 length equals 14 residues. Germline values: CDR1 MNHEY, CDR2 SMNVEV (reference sequence). CDR3 DNA: TGTGCCAGCAGTCAACGGGAGGTAACAGCTGAAGCTTTCTTT. This gives the protein CASSQREVTAEAFF.

The chain joins TRBV7-9 to TRBJ1-2, with 8 nucleotides matching TRBD1. The CDR3 has 13 residues. CDR1 and CDR2 from the germline V gene are SEHNR and FQNEAQ (reference sequence). The V gene end was trimmed by 5 bases and the J gene end by 7 bases; junction bases not matched to a gene: 6. The CDR3: CASSERDRGGYTF. DNA for the CDR3: TGTGCCAGCAGCGAACGAGACAGGGGTGGCTACACCTTC. The entire variable domain, with the rest obtained from reference TRBV7-9 and TRBJ1-2, is as follows: DTGVSQNPRHKITKRGQNVTFRCDPISEHNRLYWYRQTLGQGPEFLTYFQNEAQLEKSRLLSDRFSAERPKGSFSTLEIQRTEQGDSAMYLCASSERDRGGYTFGSGTRLTVV.